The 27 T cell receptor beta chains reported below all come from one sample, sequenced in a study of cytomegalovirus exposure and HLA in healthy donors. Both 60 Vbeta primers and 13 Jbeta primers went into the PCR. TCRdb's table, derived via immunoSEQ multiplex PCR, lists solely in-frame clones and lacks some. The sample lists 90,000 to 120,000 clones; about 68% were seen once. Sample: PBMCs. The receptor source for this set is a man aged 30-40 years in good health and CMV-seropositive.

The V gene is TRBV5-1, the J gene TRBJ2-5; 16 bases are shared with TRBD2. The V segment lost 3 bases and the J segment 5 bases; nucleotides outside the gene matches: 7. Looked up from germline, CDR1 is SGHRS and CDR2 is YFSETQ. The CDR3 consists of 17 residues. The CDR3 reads CASSYGTSGGALETQYF. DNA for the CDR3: TGCGCCAGCAGCTACGGGACTAGCGGGGGGGCCCTGGAGACCCAGTACTTC.

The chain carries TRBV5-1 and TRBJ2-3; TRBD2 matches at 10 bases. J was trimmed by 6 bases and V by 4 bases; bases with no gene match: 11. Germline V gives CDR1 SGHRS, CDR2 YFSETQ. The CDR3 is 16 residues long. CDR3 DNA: TGCGCCAGCAGCCCTGAGGCCAGCGGGGGGGCGGATACGCAGTATTTT. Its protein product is CASSPEASGGADTQYF. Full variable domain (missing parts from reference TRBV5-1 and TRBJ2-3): KAGVTQTPRYLIKTRGQQVTLSCSPISGHRSVSWYQQTPGQGLQFLFEYFSETQRNKGNFPGRFSGRQFSNSRSEMNVSTLELGDSALYLCASSPEASGGADTQYFGPGTRLTVL.

The DNA of the CDR3 is TGTGCCAGCAGTGAAGCGCTGGACAGTAGCCGTAACTATGGCTACACCTTC. This sequence encodes CASSEALDSSRNYGYTF. The chain recombines TRBV6-1 with TRBJ1-2, with D perhaps matching TRBD1 (6 bases). Trimming removed 0 bases from V and 1 base from J, with 15 bases in between. The CDR3 is made up of 17 amino acids. Germline CDR1 and CDR2: MNHNS and SASEGT.

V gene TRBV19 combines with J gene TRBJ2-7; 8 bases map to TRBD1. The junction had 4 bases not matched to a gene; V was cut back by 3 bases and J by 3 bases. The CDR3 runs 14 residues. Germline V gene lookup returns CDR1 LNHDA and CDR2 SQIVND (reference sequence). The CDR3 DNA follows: TGTGCCAGTAGTATTGGACAGGGCTTCTACGAGCAGTACTTC. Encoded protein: CASSIGQGFYEQYF.

CDR3 protein: CASTPQVDPPWGAEAFF. CDR3 in DNA: TGTGCCAGCACTCCCCAGGTGGACCCCCCTTGGGGCGCTGAAGCTTTCTTT. This rearrangement joins TRBV7-6 to TRBJ1-1; the D gene is possibly TRBD1 (5 bases). V gave up 7 bases and J gave up 6 bases, with 27 bases separating them. CDR3 length: 17 amino acids. CDR1 is SGHVS and CDR2 is FNYEAQ in the germline V gene.

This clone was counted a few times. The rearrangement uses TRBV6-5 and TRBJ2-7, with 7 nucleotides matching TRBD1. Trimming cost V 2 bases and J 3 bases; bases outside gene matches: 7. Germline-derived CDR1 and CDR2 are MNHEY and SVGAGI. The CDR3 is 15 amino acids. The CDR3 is CASSYRTGEDYEQYF. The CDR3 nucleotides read TGTGCCAGCAGTTACAGAACAGGGGAAGACTACGAGCAGTACTTC.

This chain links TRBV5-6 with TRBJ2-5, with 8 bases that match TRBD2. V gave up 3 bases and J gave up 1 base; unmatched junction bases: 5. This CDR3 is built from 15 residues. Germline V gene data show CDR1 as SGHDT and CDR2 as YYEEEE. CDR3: CASSYRLALQETQYF. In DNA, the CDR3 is TGTGCCAGCAGCTACCGACTAGCGCTCCAAGAGACCCAGTACTTC. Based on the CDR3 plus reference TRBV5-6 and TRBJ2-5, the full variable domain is DAGVTQSPTHLIKTRGQQVTLRCSPKSGHDTVSWYQQALGQGPQFIFQYYEEEERQRGNFPDRFSGHQFPNYSSELNVNALLLGDSALYLCASSYRLALQETQYFGPGTRLLVL.

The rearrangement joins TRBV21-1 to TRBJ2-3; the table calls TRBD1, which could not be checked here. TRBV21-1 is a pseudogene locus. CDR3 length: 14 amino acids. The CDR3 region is CASSKATGSDTQYF. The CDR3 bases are TGTGCCAGCAGCAAGGCGACAGGGTCAGATACGCAGTATTTT.

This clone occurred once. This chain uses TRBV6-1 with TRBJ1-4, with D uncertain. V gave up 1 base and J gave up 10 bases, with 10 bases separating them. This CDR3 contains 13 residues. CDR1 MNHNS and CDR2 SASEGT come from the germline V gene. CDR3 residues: CASSEVGEAKLFF. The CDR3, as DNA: TGTGCCAGCAGTGAAGTCGGTGAGGCAAAACTGTTTTTT.

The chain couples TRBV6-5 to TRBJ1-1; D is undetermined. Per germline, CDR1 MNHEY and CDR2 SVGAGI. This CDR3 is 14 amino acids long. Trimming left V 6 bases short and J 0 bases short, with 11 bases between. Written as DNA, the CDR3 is TGTGCCAGCAGCGCCGCGAGCTTGAACACTGAAGCTTTCTTT. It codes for CASSAASLNTEAFF.

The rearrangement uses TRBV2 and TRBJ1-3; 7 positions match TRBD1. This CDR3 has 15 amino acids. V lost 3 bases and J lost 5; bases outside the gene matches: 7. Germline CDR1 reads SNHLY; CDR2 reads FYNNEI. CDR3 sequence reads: CASSESGGARNTIYF. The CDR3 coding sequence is TGTGCCAGCAGTGAGTCAGGGGGTGCGCGAAACACCATATATTTT.

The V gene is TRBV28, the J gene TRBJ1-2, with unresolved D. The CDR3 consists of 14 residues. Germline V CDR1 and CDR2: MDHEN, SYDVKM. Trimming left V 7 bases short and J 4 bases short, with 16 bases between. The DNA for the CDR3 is TGTGCCAGCATCACCCAACTAGACCCCTATGGCTACACCTTC. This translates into CASITQLDPYGYTF.

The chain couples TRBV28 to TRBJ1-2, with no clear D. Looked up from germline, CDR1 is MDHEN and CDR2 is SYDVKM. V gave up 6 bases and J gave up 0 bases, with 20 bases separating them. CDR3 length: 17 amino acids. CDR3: CASSMTFQEGANYGYTF. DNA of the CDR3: TGTGCCAGCAGCATGACTTTTCAAGAAGGAGCTAACTATGGCTACACCTTC.

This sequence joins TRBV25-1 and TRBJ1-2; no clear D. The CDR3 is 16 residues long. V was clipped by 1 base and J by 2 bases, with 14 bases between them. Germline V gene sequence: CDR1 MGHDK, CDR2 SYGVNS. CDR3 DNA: TGTGCCAGCAGTGAATCGGGATGGACGGACAACTATGGCTACACCTTC. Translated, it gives CASSESGWTDNYGYTF.

The CDR3 protein is CAISGGRGEQFF. The CDR3 DNA sequence: TGTGCCATCAGTGGAGGCCGGGGGGAGCAGTTCTTC. This chain uses TRBV10-3 with TRBJ2-1; possibly TRBD2 for D (6 bases). Trimming cost V 4 bases and J 10 bases, with 11 bases left between them. CDR1 is ENHRY, CDR2 SYGVKD, per germline. This CDR3 region has 12 residues.

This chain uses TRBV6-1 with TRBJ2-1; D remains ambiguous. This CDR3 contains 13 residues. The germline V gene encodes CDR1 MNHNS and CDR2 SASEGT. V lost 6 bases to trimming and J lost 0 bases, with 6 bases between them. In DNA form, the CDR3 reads TGTGCCAGCAGCTGGGCCTCCTACAATGAGCAGTTCTTC. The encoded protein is CASSWASYNEQFF.

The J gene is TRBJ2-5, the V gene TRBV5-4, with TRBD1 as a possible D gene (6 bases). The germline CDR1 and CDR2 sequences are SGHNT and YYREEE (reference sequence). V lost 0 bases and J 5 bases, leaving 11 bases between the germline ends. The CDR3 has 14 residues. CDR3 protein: CASSLGTGIETQYF. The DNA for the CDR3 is TGTGCCAGCAGCTTGGGTACAGGGATTGAGACCCAGTACTTC.

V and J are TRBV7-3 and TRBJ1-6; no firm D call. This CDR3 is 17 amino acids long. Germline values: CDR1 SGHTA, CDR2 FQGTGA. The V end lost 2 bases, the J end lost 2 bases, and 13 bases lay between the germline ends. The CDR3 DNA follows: TGTGCCAGCAGCTTATGGCCCCCCGGGACCTATAATTCACCCCTCCACTTT. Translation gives CASSLWPPGTYNSPLHF.

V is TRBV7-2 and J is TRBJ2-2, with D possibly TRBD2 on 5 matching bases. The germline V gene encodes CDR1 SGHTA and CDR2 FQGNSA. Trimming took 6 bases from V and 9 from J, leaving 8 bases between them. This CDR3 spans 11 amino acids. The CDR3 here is CASRRRRELFF. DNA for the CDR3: TGTGCCAGCAGAAGGAGGAGGGAGCTGTTTTTT.

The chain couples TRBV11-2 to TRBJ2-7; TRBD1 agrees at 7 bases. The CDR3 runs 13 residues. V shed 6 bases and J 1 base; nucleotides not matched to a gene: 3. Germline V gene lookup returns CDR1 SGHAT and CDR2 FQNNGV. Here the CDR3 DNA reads TGTGCCAGCAGGGGGACAGATTCCTACGAGCAGTACTTC. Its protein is CASRGTDSYEQYF.

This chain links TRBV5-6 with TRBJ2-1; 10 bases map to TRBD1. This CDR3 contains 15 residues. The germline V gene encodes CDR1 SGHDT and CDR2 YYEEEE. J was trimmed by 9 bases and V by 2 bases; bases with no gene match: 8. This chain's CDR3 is CASSFTRTGGFEQFF. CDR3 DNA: TGTGCCAGCAGCTTTACCCGGACAGGGGGTTTTGAGCAGTTCTTC.

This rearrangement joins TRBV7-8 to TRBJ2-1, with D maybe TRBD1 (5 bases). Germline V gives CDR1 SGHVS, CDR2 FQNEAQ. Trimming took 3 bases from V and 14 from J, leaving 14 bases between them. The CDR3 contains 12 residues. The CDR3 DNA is TGTGCCAGCAGCTTGGGGCTACCCGGCGAGTTCTTC. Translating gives CASSLGLPGEFF.

CDR3 DNA: TGTGCCAGCAGCTTAGCACAGGAGAGAACCTACGAGCAGTACTTC. This sequence encodes CASSLAQERTYEQYF. The chain links TRBV7-6 to TRBJ2-7; D is possibly TRBD1 (5 bases). From germline, CDR1 is SGHVS and CDR2 FNYEAQ. The CDR3 runs to 15 residues. With 0 bases removed from V and 2 bases from J, the gap between germline ends came to 11 bases.

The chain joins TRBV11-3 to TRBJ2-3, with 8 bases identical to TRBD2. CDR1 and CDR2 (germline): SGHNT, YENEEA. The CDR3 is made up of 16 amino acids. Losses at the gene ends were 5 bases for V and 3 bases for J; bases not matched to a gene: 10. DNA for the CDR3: TGTGCCAGCAGCCCCGGAGGGAGCGGGGGAACAGATACGCAGTATTTT. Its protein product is CASSPGGSGGTDTQYF.

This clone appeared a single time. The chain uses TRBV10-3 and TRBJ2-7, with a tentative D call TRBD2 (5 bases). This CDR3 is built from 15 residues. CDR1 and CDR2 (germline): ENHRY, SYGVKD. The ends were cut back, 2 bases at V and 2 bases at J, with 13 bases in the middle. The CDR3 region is CAISESRGRPYEQYF. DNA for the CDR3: TGTGCCATCAGTGAGAGCCGGGGTAGACCCTACGAGCAGTACTTC.

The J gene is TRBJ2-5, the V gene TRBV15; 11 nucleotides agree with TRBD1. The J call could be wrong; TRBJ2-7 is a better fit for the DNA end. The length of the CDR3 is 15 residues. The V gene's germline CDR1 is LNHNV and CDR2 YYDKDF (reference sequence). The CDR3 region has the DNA TGTGCCACCAGCGTTGCCGGGACAGGGGGTTTCGAGCAGTACTTC. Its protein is CATSVAGTGGFEQYF.

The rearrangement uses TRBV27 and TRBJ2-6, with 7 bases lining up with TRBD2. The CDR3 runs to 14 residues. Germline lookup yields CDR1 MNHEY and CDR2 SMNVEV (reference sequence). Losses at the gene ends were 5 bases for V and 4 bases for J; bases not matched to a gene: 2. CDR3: CASSPGGGANVLTF. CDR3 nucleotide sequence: TGTGCCAGCAGTCCGGGAGGAGGGGCCAACGTCCTGACTTTC.